This T cell receptor (beta chain) is drawn from a study of blood T cell repertoires in COVID-19. Study information: PBMCs, B-cell-depleted T cells, or T cells provided the cDNA or gDNA that made up the material.

Original processing methods: Scientists estimated how many nucleated cells there were by amplifying reference gene primers. The repertoire was sequenced with immunoSEQ multiplex PCR; TCRdb's copy has only in-frame clones and lacks some. D and trimming come from the DNA, and the V and J calls and clone size come from that table. The sample consists of 370,000 or so clones, approximately 80% of them appearing once. Germline values: CDR1 LNHDA, CDR2 SQIVND (reference sequence). Trimming took off 6 bases at V and 6 bases at J, with 21 bases between the two ends. The CDR3 runs 16 residues. Material for sequencing was peripheral blood. The TCR was taken from a human donor with acute or convalescent COVID-19. The donor label of this sample is uncertain. This chain uses TRBV19 with TRBJ1-5; maybe TRBD1 (5 bases). The CDR3 spells CASSVTLVGLVQPQHF. CDR3 coding DNA: TGTGCCAGTAGCGTGACCCTTGTGGGGCTTGTTCAGCCCCAGCATTTT.